The clone carrying this TCR beta chain has more than one count but fewer than ten. The antigen is not known. V shed 10 bases, J shed 5 bases, and the junction held 9 bases outside the gene matches. The CDR3 loop spans 13 amino acids. The germline CDR1 and CDR2 sequences are MNHEY and SVGAGI. Using immunoSEQ multiplex PCR, the repertoire was profiled, and TCRdb retains in-frame clones only, with some absent. The sample contains 40,000 or so clones, over 75% of which appear only once. This entry belongs to a study of T cells in localized non-small cell lung cancer. Whole-study findings and limits: In the blood, greater T cell density corresponded to longer overall survival. Uninvolved adjacent lung, not tumor, had the highest T cell clonality.

This material consisted of peripheral blood, taken before any cancer treatment. This sequence originates from a male donor at least 60 years old with stage III squamous cell lung carcinoma. The chain links TRBV6-5 to TRBJ2-7, with 9 nucleotides matching TRBD1. The CDR3 here is CATLRDRDHEQYF. The CDR3 DNA follows: TGTGCCACTCTTAGGGACAGGGACCACGAGCAGTACTTC.